The T cell receptor beta chain under discussion was sequenced for a study of beta chain features in type 1 diabetes (dated by TCRdb to the late 2010s). A note on the overall study: Patients and healthy donors did not differ in mean age, gender distribution, total cell number or subset yield. In the study, TCRB repertoires of sorted circulating CD4+ T cell subsets from recently diagnosed type 1 diabetes patients were compared with those of matched healthy donors. A total of over 95,000,000 sorted cells were examined across all samples, and RNA yield correlated strongly with the number of cells per subset. Naive and central memory subsets were obtained from all 30 or so donors, but regulatory and stem cell-like memory subsets were isolated from only 8 patients and roughly 8 healthy donors.

For CDR1 and CDR2, the germline V gene lists SQVTM and ANQGSEA. V sheds 1 base and J sheds 4 bases, leaving 16 bases between their ends. Inclusive of the bounding cysteine and phenylalanine, the CDR3 is 15 residues long. The sequence is cut down to CDR3 DNA, 45 bases in frame from base 1. Overall study results and their limits: Only small numbers of individuals were included in the HLA sub-analyses, which left unresolved whether HLA type had any influence on TCRB rearrangement. At VDJ recombination sites, type 1 diabetes patients had fewer insertions and more deleted nucleotides, which implies abnormalities in thymic rearrangement. Naive, central memory and regulatory TCRB repertoires appeared to be more alike among patients than among healthy donors. Shorter templates might have been favored by PCR, but patient and control samples were amplified and corrected together, so both groups would have been affected equally by any skew. Because cDNA rather than genomic DNA was sequenced, highly expressing activated cells could have been over-represented, although no difference in activation and CD3 levels was found between groups. A moderate but significant shortening of TCRB CDR3 length was observed in type 1 diabetes patients in all four CD4+ subsets.

As concerns this clone: Which antigen it targets is not known. No much larger clone is present one base from it, and per-base qualities are unavailable.

All of the isolated RNA was reverse transcribed with the High Capacity cDNA Reverse Transcription Kit, so expressed TCRB transcripts were sequenced. Deep immunoSEQ sequencing was performed on naive, central memory and regulatory T cell samples, with an average of about 3.6 million total reads per sample. After sorted cells were lysed in RLT buffer, RNA was extracted with DNase-treated RNeasy Micro or Mini kits, with the choice depending on cell number. To prevent cross-contamination, each cell subset was processed individually, whereas patient and healthy donor samples were processed jointly. TCRB sequences were amplified from cDNA with the immunoSEQ multiplex PCR, producing 87-bp fragments spanning the CDR3 region. Amplicons were sequenced on the Illumina HiSeq platform. From the authors' description of their analysis: PCR bias was computationally corrected using synthetic template baselines, reads within Hamming distance 2 were collapsed, and singletons that could not be merged were discarded. Reads were aligned against IMGT to assign V, D and J genes, CDR3 length and insertions or deletions at six rearrangement sites. Within each subset, clonotype counts were normalized to sorted cell number, after which true diversity and Gini coefficients were computed with the tcR R package. Repertoire sharing was quantified using the overlap coefficient calculated on TCRB nucleotide sequences. Imported from immuneACCESS, the table was reduced by TCRdb to in-frame sequences with V and J called. These copies leave out some clones; in studies compared against another copy, an unresolved V gene accounts for under half, and the cause of the remainder is not known. From that table come the V and J calls and clone size; the DNA was used to work out D and trimming. This sample has 160,000 or so clones in its table, and roughly 9% of those were observed once. The top ten clones comprise roughly 0.72% of the sample.

From each donor, a single peripheral blood sample of 100 to 150 mL on average was drawn into heparinised tubes. Naive, central memory, regulatory and stem cell-like memory CD4+ T cells were sorted on a BD FACSAria II using a panel including CD45RO, CCR7, CD25, CD127, CD95 and CD27. Every sorted population had a purity above 98%. Right away, PBMCs were isolated by Lymphoprep density gradient centrifugation and were stained directly, with no culture step. So that batch effects would be minimized, each experiment stained and sorted samples in pairs, pairing one healthy donor with one patient. The origin of this receptor is a woman in her 30s with type 1 diabetes. The chain uses TRBV29-1 and TRBJ1-1; perhaps TRBD1 is the D gene, with 6 bases matching. The material sequenced was central memory CD4+ T cells from blood. CDR3 reads: CSVEGSGVGVTEAFF. The nucleotide sequence reads TGCAGCGTTGAAGGGTCAGGGGTTGGGGTCACTGAAGCTTTCTTT. The CDR3 plus the reference TRBV29-1 and TRBJ1-1 genes for the other parts give the full variable domain: SAVISQKPSRDICQRGTSLTIQCQVDSQVTMMFWYRQQPGQSLTLIATANQGSEATYESGFVIDKFPISRPNLTFSTLTVSNMSPEDSSIYLCSVEGSGVGVTEAFFGQGTRLTVV.